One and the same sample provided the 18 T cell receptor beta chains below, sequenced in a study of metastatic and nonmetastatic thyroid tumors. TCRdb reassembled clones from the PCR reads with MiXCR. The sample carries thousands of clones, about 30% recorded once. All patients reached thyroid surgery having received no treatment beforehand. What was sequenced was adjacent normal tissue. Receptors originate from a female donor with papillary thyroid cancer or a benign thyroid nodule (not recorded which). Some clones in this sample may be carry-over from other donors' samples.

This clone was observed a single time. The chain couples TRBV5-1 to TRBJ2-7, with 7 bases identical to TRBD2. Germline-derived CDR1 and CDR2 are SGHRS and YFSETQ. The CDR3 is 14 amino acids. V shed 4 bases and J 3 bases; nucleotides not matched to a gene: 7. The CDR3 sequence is CASSPRGGYYEQYF. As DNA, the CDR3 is TGCGCCAGCAGCCCACGCGGGGGTTACTACGAGCAGTACTTC.

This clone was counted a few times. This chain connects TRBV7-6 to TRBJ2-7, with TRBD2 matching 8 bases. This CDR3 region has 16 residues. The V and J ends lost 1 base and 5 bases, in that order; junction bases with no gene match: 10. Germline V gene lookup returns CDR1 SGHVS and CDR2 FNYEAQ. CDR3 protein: CASSLERGRLIDEQYF. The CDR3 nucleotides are TGTGCCAGCAGCTTAGAACGCGGGAGGCTGATAGACGAGCAGTACTTC.

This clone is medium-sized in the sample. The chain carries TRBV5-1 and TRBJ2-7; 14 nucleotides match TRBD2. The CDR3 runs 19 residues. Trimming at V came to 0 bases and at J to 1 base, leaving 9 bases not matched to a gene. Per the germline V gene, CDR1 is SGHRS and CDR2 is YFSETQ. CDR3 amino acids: CASSLVSTGLAGESYEQYF. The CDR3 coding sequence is TGCGCCAGCAGCTTGGTCTCTACGGGACTAGCGGGAGAGTCCTACGAGCAGTACTTC.

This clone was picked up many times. The DNA for the CDR3 is TGCAGTGCGCCCCCCACGCAGAGCTCCTACAATGAGCAGTTCTTC. This sequence encodes CSAPPTQSSYNEQFF. This sequence joins TRBV20-1 and TRBJ2-1; D is unclear. CDR1 and CDR2 (germline): DFQATT, SNEGSKA (reference sequence). Trimming removed 6 bases from V and 0 bases from J, with 15 bases in between. The length of the CDR3 is 15 residues.

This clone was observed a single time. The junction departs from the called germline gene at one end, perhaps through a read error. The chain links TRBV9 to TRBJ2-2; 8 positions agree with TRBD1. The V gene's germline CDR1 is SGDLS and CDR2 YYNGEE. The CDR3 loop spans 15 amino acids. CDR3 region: CASGVVQGAVGELFF. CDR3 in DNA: TGTGCCAGCGGCGTAGTCCAGGGGGCCGTCGGGGAGCTGTTTTTT.

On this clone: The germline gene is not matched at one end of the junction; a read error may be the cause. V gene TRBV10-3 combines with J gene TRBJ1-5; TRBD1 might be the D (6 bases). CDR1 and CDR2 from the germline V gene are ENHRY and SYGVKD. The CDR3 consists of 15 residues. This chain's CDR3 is CATRRQDDSNQPQNF. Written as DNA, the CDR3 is TGTGCCACCCGCCGACAGGACGATAGCAACCAGCCCCAGAATTTT.

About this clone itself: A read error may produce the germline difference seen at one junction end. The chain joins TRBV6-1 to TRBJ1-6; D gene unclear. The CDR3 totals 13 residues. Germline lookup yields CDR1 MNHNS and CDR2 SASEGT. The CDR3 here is CASSPRTSSPLNF. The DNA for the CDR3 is TGTGCCAGCAGTCCTCGGACCAGTTCACCCCTAAACTTT.

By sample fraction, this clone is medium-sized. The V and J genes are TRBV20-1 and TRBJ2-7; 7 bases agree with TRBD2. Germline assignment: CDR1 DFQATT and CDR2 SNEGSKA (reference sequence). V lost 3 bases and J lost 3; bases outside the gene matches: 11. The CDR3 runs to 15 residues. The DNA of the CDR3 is TGCAGTGCTAGCATCGGGGACTACTACAACTACGAGCAGTACTTC. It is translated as CSASIGDYYNYEQYF.

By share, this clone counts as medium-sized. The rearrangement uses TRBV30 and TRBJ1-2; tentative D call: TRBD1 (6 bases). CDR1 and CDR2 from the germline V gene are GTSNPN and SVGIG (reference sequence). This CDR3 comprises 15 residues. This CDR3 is CVRTRGGTFNYGYTF. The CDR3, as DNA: TGTGTCCGGACACGGGGCGGGACATTCAACTATGGCTACACCTTC.

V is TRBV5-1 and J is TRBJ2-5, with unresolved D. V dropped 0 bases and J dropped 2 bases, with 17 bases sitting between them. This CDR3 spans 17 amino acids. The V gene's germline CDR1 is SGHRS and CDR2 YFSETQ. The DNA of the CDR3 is TGCGCCAGCAGCTTGGGTCTGGCCCAACACCTTCAAGAGACCCAGTACTTC. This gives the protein CASSLGLAQHLQETQYF.

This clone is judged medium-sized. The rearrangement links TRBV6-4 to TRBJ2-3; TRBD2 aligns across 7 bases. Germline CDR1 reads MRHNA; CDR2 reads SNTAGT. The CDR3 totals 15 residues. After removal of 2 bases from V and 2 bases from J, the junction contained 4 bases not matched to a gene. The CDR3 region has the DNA TGTGCCAGCAGTGACGGCGCGGGAGACACAGATACGCAGTATTTT. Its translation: CASSDGAGDTDTQYF.

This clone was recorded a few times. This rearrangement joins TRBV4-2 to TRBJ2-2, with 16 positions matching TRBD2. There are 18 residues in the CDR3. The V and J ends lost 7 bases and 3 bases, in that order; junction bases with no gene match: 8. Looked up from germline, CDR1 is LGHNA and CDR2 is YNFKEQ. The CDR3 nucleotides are TGTGCCAGCACTCCGGGACTAGCGGGAGGGTTGTACACCGGGGAGCTGTTTTTT. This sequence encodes CASTPGLAGGLYTGELFF.

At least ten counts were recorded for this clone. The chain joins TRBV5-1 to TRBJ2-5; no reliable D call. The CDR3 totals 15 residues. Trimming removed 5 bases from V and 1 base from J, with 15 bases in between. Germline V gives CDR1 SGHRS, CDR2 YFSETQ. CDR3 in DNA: TGCGCCAGCAGGGAAACCACAACGCCCCAAGAGACCCAGTACTTC. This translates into CASRETTTPQETQYF.

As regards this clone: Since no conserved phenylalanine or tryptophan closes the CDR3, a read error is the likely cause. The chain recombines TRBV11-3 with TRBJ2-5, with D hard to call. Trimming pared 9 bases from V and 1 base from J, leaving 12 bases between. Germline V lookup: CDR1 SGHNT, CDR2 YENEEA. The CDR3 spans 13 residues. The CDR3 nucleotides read TGTGCCAGTAAACAGTGGTCCCAAGAGACCCAGTACCTC. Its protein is CASKQWSQETQYL.

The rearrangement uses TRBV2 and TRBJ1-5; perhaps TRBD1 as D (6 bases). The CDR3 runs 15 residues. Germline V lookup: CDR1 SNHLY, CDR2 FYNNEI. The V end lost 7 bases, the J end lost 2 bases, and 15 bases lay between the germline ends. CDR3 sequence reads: CASTAGATGNQPQHF. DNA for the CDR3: TGTGCCAGCACCGCAGGGGCGACTGGCAATCAGCCCCAGCATTTT.

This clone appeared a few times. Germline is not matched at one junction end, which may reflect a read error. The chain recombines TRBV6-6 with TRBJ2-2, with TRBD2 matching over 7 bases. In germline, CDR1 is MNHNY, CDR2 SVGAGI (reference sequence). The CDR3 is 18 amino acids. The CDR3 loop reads CAGSYGGRAPGRGGELFF. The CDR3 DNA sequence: TGTGCCGGCAGTTACGGAGGGAGGGCCCCGGGAAGGGGCGGGGAGCTGTTTTTT.

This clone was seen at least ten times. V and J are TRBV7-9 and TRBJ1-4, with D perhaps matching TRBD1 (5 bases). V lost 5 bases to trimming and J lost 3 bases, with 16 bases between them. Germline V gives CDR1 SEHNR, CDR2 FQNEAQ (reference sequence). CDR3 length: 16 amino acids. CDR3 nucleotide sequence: TGTGCCAGCAGCCCCCCGGTTGCGGGGGCTAATGAAAAACTGTTTTTT. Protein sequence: CASSPPVAGANEKLFF.

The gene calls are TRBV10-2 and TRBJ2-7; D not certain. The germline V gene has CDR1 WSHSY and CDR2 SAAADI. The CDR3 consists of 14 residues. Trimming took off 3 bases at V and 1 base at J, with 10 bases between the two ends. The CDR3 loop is CASSDRLPSYEQYF. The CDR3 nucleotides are TGCGCCAGCAGTGACAGGCTCCCATCCTACGAGCAGTACTTC.